The rows below give T cell receptor beta chains drawn from one sample of a study of cytomegalovirus exposure and HLA in healthy donors. Data came from immunoSEQ multiplex PCR; TCRdb stores just in-frame clones and leaves some out. The sample holds about 150,000 clones, over 60% seen once. Sequencing used PBMCs. All receptors derive from a male donor in good health and CMV-seronegative. Each CDR3 is given with its conserved first and last residue.

V gene	J gene	CDR3 protein
TRBV27	TRBJ2-2	CASSLSPGLGTGELFF
TRBV7-6	TRBJ1-5	CASSPQTGARNQPQHF
TRBV4-1	TRBJ2-7	CASSRLTGYEQYF
TRBV28	TRBJ1-2	CASSLYPPPEINYGYTF
TRBV27	TRBJ1-5	CASSRTGGNEPQHF
TRBV5-1	TRBJ2-7	CASSFGGTSAYEQYF
TRBV13	TRBJ1-1	CASSLGGNTEAFF
TRBV9	TRBJ2-5	CASSSSGQGFSEQYF
TRBV6-6	TRBJ2-5	CASSPALSEGRETQYF
TRBV10-3	TRBJ2-3	CAISAGLAGGQDTQYF
TRBV6-5	TRBJ2-7	CASSGRQDLEQYF
TRBV7-2	TRBJ2-3	CASSSGQGFPDTQYF
TRBV5-6	TRBJ2-3	CASSLGGPSTDTQYF
TRBV18	TRBJ2-3	CASSPLMNVAGERRNTDTQYF
TRBV7-9	TRBJ2-3	CASSLRVDTQYF
TRBV27	TRBJ1-6	CASSGNQGIYNSPLHF
TRBV28	TRBJ1-2	CASTKQGGYNYGYTF
TRBV2	TRBJ1-5	CASKRFGPQHF
TRBV2	TRBJ2-1	CASRPRDRGQWAYNEQFF
TRBV2	TRBJ1-1	CASSELANTEAFF
TRBV7-2	TRBJ1-5	CASSSTSAGTSGGNQPQHF
TRBV6-4	TRBJ2-3	CASSGSGDTQYF
TRBV28	TRBJ2-3	CASSLGTSGRADTDTQYF
TRBV27	TRBJ1-1	CASSPTGITEAFF
TRBV18	TRBJ2-6	CASSPRSVGASSGANVLTF
TRBV7-9	TRBJ1-5	CASSPLGDQPQHF
TRBV6-1	TRBJ2-7	CASSGGQGFGEQYF
TRBV9	TRBJ2-2	CASSVDTYTGELFF
TRBV21-1	TRBJ1-2	CASLLRQERNYGYTF
TRBV7-3	TRBJ1-1	CASSRTGEDTEAFF
TRBV18	TRBJ1-1	CASSPQTGNTEAFF
TRBV7-4	TRBJ1-5	CASSLGALLQGQPQHF
TRBV7-3	TRBJ2-5	CASSSGLAGVETQYF
TRBV7-9	TRBJ2-7	CASSLGLSQKQYF
TRBV5-1	TRBJ2-5	CASSPTSGSQETQYF
TRBV6-5	TRBJ2-7	CASSYSYRDEQYF
TRBV7-9	TRBJ2-5	CASSSPDSGETQYF
TRBV2	TRBJ1-2	CASSQGANYGYTF
TRBV6-1	TRBJ2-5	CASSPPLAGQETQYF
TRBV7-3	TRBJ1-6	CASSLRGQGANNSPLHF
TRBV23-1	TRBJ2-1	CASTYRRTPDNEQFF